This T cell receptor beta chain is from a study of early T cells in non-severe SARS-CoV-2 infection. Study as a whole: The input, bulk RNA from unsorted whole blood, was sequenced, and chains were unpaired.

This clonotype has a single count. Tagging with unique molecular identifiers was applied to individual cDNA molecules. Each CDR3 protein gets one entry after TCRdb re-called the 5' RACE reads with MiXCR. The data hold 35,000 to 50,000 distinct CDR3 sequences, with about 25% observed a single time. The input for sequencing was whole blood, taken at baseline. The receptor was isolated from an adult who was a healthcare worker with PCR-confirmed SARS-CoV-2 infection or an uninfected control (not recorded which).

CDR3 protein: CAISGDPQETQYF. DNA for the CDR3: TGTGCCATCAGTGGGGATCCCCAAGAGACCCAGTACTTC. This chain joins TRBV10-3 and TRBJ2-5; D gene uncertain. CDR1 ENHRY and CDR2 SYGVKD come from the germline V gene. V was pared by 4 bases and J by 1 base, with 7 bases between. CDR3 length equals 13 residues.